This is a list of T cell receptor beta chains from one sample in a study of T cell changes during pregnancy in multiple sclerosis. Profiling relied on immunoSEQ multiplex PCR, and the TCRdb table lists in-frame clones only, not all of them. Here the sample spans tens of thousands of clones, 92% being singletons. The source material was CD4+ T cells from peripheral blood mononuclear cells, sampled after pregnancy. The receptors originated from a female donor with multiple sclerosis, enrolled in a pregnancy study. The CDR3 runs from the conserved cysteine through the conserved F or W. A D gene is named only where the DNA matches it firmly. Expanded clones get a size class; other rows say once, few or many, or leave the size out.

J,D,V,size,DNA,CDR3
TRBJ1-5,.,TRBV6-4,.,TGTGCCAGCAGTACCTATGCCAATCAGCCCCAGCATTTT,CASSTYANQPQHF
TRBJ2-2,.,TRBV5-1,.,TGCGCCAGCAGCTTGGCCGGGAAACTAAAGAACACCGGGGAGCTGTTTTTT,CASSLAGKLKNTGELFF
TRBJ2-1,TRBD2,TRBV11-3,.,TGTGCCAGCAGCTCCAGATCAGCGGGGGGTAACAATGAGCAGTTCTTC,CASSSRSAGGNNEQFF
TRBJ2-3,TRBD1,TRBV7-3,.,TGTGCCAGCAGCACGGGACAGGGGAACACAAATACGCAGTATTTT,CASSTGQGNTNTQYF
TRBJ2-5,TRBD2,TRBV15,.,TGTGCCACGTCGACTAGGACTAGCGGGGGGAAGGAGACCCAGTACTTC,CATSTRTSGGKETQYF
TRBJ2-1,.,TRBV4-3,.,TGCGCCAGCAGTTCTGGGCTAAGCTCCTACAATGAGCAGTTCTTC,CASSSGLSSYNEQFF
TRBJ1-4,TRBD1,TRBV7-2,.,TGTGCCAGCAGCTTGGGACAGGGGGACAGTGAAAAACTGTTTTTT,CASSLGQGDSEKLFF
TRBJ1-2,.,TRBV2,.,TGTGCCAGCAAAGGTATCGACAGAGTGGGCTACACCTTC,CASKGIDRVGYTF
TRBJ2-7,.,TRBV6-5,.,TGTGCCAGCAGTGAAAGCAAACTCCAGCAGTACTTC,CASSESKLQQYF
TRBJ1-2,.,TRBV4-3,.,TGCGCCAGCAGCCAAGTGGAGATGGCAGGGGCCTATGGCTACACCTTC,CASSQVEMAGAYGYTF
TRBJ2-7,TRBD2,TRBV7-9,.,TGTGCCAGCAGCCGTAGCGGGGGGACCTACGAGCAGTACTTC,CASSRSGGTYEQYF
TRBJ2-5,.,TRBV5-1,.,TGCGCCAGCAGCTTGGGCCAGCAAGAGACCCAGTACTTC,CASSLGQQETQYF
TRBJ2-3,TRBD2,TRBV7-2,.,TGTGCCAGCAGCTTAGGAAGACTAGCGGGGTCCCTCACAGATACGCAGTATTTT,CASSLGRLAGSLTDTQYF
TRBJ2-5,.,TRBV7-3,.,TGTGCCAGCAGCCCAAGCGGGCAATCTAGGACGGAGACCCAGTACTTC,CASSPSGQSRTETQYF
TRBJ2-2,TRBD1,TRBV28,.,TGTGCCAGCAGTTTCCCACAGGGGATAGTAGTCACCGGGGAGCTGTTTTTT,CASSFPQGIVVTGELFF
TRBJ1-1,.,TRBV30,.,TGTGCCTGGGCTCGACAGGATGAAGCTTTCTTT,CAWARQDEAFF
TRBJ2-7,.,TRBV29-1,.,TGCAGCGTGGGTACAGGGACCCCCTACGAGCAGTACTTC,CSVGTGTPYEQYF
TRBJ1-5,TRBD1,TRBV27,few,TGTGCCAGCAGTACTCCCCGGGACAGAAATCAGCCCCAGCATTTT,CASSTPRDRNQPQHF
TRBJ1-3,.,TRBV5-1,.,TGCGCCAGCAGCTTGAGGGGGGGTACCTCTGGAAACACCATATATTTT,CASSLRGGTSGNTIYF
TRBJ1-5,.,TRBV7-9,.,TGTGCCAGCAGACAAAAGGAGACGGGATCTCATAGCAATCAGCCCCAGCATTTT,CASRQKETGSHSNQPQHF
TRBJ2-3,TRBD2,TRBV7-3,.,TGTGCCAGCAGCTCCCCGGGACTAGCGGGGGGATATACGCAGTATTTT,CASSSPGLAGGYTQYF
TRBJ1-2,TRBD1,TRBV11-3,once,TGTGCCAGCAGCGGCTGGACAGGGAAGGGCTACACCTTC,CASSGWTGKGYTF
TRBJ1-1,TRBD1,TRBV25-1,.,TGTGCCAGCAGTTTCGGGACAGGGGCCTCCGAAGCTTTCTTT,CASSFGTGASEAFF
TRBJ1-4,TRBD1,TRBV11-2,.,TGTGCCAGCAGCCTAAGTGTGGGGACAGGGAACCAAAAACTGTTTTTT,CASSLSVGTGNQKLFF
TRBJ2-7,TRBD1,TRBV6-5,.,TGTGCCAGCAGAAACCCGGGACAGGGAGCCGAGCAGTACTTC,CASRNPGQGAEQYF
TRBJ2-2,TRBD2,TRBV14,.,TGTGCCAGCAGCCAGACTAGCGGGGGATATACCGGGGAGCTGTTTTTT,CASSQTSGGYTGELFF
TRBJ1-6,.,TRBV2,.,TGTGCCAGCGGGCCCGGGATTGGAAATTCACCCCTCCACTTT,CASGPGIGNSPLHF